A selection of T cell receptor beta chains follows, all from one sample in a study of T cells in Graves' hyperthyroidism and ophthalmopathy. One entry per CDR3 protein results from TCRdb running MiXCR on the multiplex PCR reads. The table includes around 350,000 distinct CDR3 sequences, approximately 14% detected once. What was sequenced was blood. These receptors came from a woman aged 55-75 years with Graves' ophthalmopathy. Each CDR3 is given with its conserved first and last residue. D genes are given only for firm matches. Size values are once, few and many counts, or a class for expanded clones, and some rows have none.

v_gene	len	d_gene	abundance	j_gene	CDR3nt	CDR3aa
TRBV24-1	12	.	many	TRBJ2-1	TGTGCCACCAGTTTATCCGCTAATGAGCAGTTCTTC	CATSLSANEQFF
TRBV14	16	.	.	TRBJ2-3	TGTGCCAGCAGCCTACGCACTATTTCCTCCGGGGATACGCAGTATTTT	CASSLRTISSGDTQYF
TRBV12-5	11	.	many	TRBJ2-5	TGTGCTAGTGGTTTGTTAGAGACCCAGTACTTC	CASGLLETQYF
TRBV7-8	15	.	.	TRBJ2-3	TGTGCCAGCAGCAGAGCTTGGGCCAACACAGATACGCAGTATTTT	CASSRAWANTDTQYF
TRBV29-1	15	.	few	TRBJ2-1	TGCAGCGTTTTGACCCCGTGGCTAGCGCATAATGAGCAGTTCTTC	CSVLTPWLAHNEQFF
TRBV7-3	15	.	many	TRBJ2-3	TGTGCCAGCAGCCAGGAAGGGGGTATTACAGATACGCAGTATTTT	CASSQEGGITDTQYF
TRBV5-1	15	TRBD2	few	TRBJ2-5	TGCGCCAGCAGACTAGCGGGAGGCGGCCAAGAGACCCAGTACTTC	CASRLAGGGQETQYF
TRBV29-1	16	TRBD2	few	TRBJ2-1	TGCAGCGGACAGACTAGCGGGAGGGAGGCCTACAATGAGCAGTTCTTC	CSGQTSGREAYNEQFF
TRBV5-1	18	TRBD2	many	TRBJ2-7	TGCGCCAGCAGCGCCTCCGGGACTAGCGGGAGGGCCGCCTACGAGCAGTACTTC	CASSASGTSGRAAYEQYF
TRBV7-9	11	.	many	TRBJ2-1	TGTGCCAGCAGCTTAGAGAATGAGCAGTTCTTC	CASSLENEQFF
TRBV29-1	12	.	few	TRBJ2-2	TGCAGCGTTGACGGTCACACCGGGGAGCTGTTTTTT	CSVDGHTGELFF
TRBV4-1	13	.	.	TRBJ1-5	TGCGCCAGCAGCCAAGTGTTTCTTCAGCCCCAGCATTTT	CASSQVFLQPQHF
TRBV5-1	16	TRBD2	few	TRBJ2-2	TGCGCCAGCAGCTTGCTCCTAGCGGAGAACACCGGGGAGCTGTTTTTT	CASSLLLAENTGELFF
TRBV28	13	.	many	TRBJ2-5	TGTGCCACCGAGGAACTAGCATCGAAGACCCAGTACTTC	CATEELASKTQYF
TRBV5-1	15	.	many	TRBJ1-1	TGCGCCAGCAGCTTCCTAGGGAGGATGAACACTGAAGCTTTCTTT	CASSFLGRMNTEAFF
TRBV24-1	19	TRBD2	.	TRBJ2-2	TGTGCCACCAGTGATATTCGAAGAACTAGCGGGAGGAAGACCGGGGAGCTGTTTTTT	CATSDIRRTSGRKTGELFF
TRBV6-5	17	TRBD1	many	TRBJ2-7	TGTGCCAGCAGTTACTTGGACCCGGGACAGTCCCTTGATGTGCAGTACTTC	CASSYLDPGQSLDVQYF
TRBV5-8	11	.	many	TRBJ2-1	TGTGCCAGCAGCTTGCTGAGGGAGCAGTTCTTC	CASSLLREQFF
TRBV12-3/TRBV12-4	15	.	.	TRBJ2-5	TGTGCCAGCAGTTTTTTGCTCGGAGCCGTCGATACCCAGTACTTC	CASSFLLGAVDTQYF
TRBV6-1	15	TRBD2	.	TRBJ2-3	TGTGCCAGCAGTCCTGCCAAGGGAGGGGCAGATACGCAGTATTTT	CASSPAKGGADTQYF
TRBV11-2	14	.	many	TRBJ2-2	TGTGCCAGCAGCTTAATCCGGAGCACCGGGGAGCTGTTTTTT	CASSLIRSTGELFF
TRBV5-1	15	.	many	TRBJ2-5	TGCGCCAGCAGCTTGGCGTACGGGGCGGGAGAGACCCAGTACTTC	CASSLAYGAGETQYF
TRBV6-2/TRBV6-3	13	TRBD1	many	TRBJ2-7	TGTGCCAGCAGTTCCCGGACAGGCCACGAGCAGTACTTC	CASSSRTGHEQYF
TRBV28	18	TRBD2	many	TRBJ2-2	TGTGCCAGCAGTCCGGTGATGGGGGGGACTAGCGATGACGGGGAGCTGTTTTTT	CASSPVMGGTSDDGELFF
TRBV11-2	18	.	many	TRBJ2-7	TGTGCCAGCAGCCCGACCAATAGGCGAAGGGGGTTAGGCTACGAGCAGTACTTC	CASSPTNRRRGLGYEQYF
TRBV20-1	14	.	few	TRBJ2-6	TGCAGTGCTAGAGATAACTCTGGGGCCAACGTCCTGACTTTC	CSARDNSGANVLTF
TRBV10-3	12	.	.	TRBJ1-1	TGTGCCATCAGAGGAGACAGTTCTAAAGCTTTCTTT	CAIRGDSSKAFF
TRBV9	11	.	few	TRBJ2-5	TGTGCCAGCAGCGACGAAGAGACCCAGTACTTC	CASSDEETQYF
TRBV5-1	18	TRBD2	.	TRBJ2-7	TGCGCCAGCAGCTTGGGGTCCGGCGGGAGCCCCCAAACCTACGAGCGGTACTTC	CASSLGSGGSPQTYERYF
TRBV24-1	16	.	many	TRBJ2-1	TGTGCCACCAGTGATCCTGCCCAGGGCACCTACAATGAGCAGTTCTTC	CATSDPAQGTYNEQFF
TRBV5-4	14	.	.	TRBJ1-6	TGTGCCAGCAGCCTATGGGTAGGGGATTCACCCCTCCACTTT	CASSLWVGDSPLHF
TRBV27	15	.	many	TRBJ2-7	TGTGCCAGCAGGCCGGCGACAGGTCGATCCTACGAGCAGTACTTC	CASRPATGRSYEQYF
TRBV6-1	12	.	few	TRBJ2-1	TGTGCCAGCAGTACAGGGAACAATGAGCAGTTCTTC	CASSTGNNEQFF
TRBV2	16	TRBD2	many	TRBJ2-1	TGTGCCAGCAGTGTTCCGGGACTAGCGGTTTACAATGAGCAGTTCTTC	CASSVPGLAVYNEQFF
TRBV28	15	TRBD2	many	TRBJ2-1	TGTGCCAGCATCAACCGAGGACTAGCCTACAATGAGCAGTTCTTC	CASINRGLAYNEQFF
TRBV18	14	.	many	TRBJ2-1	TGTGCCAGCTCACCAATCTCACGCTACAATGAGCAGTTCTTC	CASSPISRYNEQFF
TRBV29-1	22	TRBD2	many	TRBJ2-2	TGCAGCGGCCCCAATGCCGAAGAAGGGACTAGCGGCCCCGAAGGGATCACCGGGGAGCTGTTTTTT	CSGPNAEEGTSGPEGITGELFF
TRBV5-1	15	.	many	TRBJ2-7	TGCGCCAGCAGCTTGAGTACTGTGGGGCCCTACGAGCAGTACTTC	CASSLSTVGPYEQYF
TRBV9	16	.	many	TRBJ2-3	TGTGCCAGCAGCGTAGAGGGTAGGGTTATCGCAGATACGCAGTATTTT	CASSVEGRVIADTQYF
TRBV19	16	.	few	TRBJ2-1	TGTGCCAGTAGTGCCCGAAGCGGCCGCTCCTACAATGAGCAGTTCTTC	CASSARSGRSYNEQFF
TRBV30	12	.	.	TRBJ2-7	TGTGCCTGGGGCCCAGGGTACTACGAGCAGTACTTC	CAWGPGYYEQYF
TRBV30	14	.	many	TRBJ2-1	TGTGCCAGCACAGGGTTTTGGGGCTACAATGAGCAGTTCTTC	CASTGFWGYNEQFF
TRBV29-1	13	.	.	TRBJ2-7	TGCAGCGTTGCGGACAGCTCCTCCTACGAGCAGTACTTC	CSVADSSSYEQYF
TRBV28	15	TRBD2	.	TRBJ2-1	TGTGCCAGCAGTTTTACCCGACTAGCGGCCAATGAGCAGTTCTTC	CASSFTRLAANEQFF
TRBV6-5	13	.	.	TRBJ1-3	TGTGCCAGCAGTTACGCCTCTGGAAACACCATATATTTT	CASSYASGNTIYF
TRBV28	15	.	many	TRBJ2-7	TGTGCCAGCGCCCCCACCGGGGGAGGTCACTACGAGCAGTACTTC	CASAPTGGGHYEQYF
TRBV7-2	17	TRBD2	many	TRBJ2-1	TGTGCCAGCAGCTTAGTAGTGAGGACTAGCGGGAGGCATGAGCAGTTCTTC	CASSLVVRTSGRHEQFF
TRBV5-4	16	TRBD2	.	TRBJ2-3	TGTGCCAGCAGCTCTGGACTAGCGCACGGCACAGGTACGCAGTATTTT	CASSSGLAHGTGTQYF
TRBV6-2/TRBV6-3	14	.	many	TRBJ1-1	TGTGCCACCCGCAGAGGGTGGATGAACACTGAAGCTTTCTTT	CATRRGWMNTEAFF
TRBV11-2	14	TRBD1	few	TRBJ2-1	TGTGCCAGCAGCAAGGACAGGGTAGGCAATGAGCAGTTCTTC	CASSKDRVGNEQFF
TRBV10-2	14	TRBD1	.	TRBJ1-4	TGCGCCAGCAGTGAGAGGGAGGGGGCGAAGGGACTGTTTTTT	CASSEREGAKGLFF
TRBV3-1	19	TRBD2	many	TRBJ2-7	TGTGCCAGCAGCGGCCTTGGACTAGCGGGAGGGGTAGGTTCCTACGAGCAGTACTTC	CASSGLGLAGGVGSYEQYF
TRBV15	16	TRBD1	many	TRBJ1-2	TGTGCCACCAGCAGAGACACAGGGGGCTTTAACTATGGCTACACCTTC	CATSRDTGGFNYGYTF
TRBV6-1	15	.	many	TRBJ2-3	TGTGCCAGTGACATATTCGTGGCTAGCACAGATACGCAGTATTTT	CASDIFVASTDTQYF
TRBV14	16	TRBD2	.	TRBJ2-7	TGTGCCAGCAGCCCACTCTCCGGGACTAGCGGGGCGGAGCAGTACTTC	CASSPLSGTSGAEQYF
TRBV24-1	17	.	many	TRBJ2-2	TGTGCCACCAGTGACCCCGTCGGAGGGCCTAACACCGGGGAGCTGTTTTTT	CATSDPVGGPNTGELFF
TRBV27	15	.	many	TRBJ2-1	TGTGCCAGCAGTTTCTCAGCGGGCCTATACAATGAGCAGTTCTTC	CASSFSAGLYNEQFF
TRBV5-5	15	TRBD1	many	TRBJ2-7	TGTGCCAGCAGCTTATCGACAGGGGCGTCCTACGAGCAGTACTTC	CASSLSTGASYEQYF
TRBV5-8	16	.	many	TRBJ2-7	TGTGCCAGCAGCGTAAGGGGTAAGAAGTGGACCTACGAGCAGTACTTC	CASSVRGKKWTYEQYF
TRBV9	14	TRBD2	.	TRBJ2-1	TGTGCCAGCAGCGTAGTGGGACTAGCGGGGGAGCAGTTCTTC	CASSVVGLAGEQFF